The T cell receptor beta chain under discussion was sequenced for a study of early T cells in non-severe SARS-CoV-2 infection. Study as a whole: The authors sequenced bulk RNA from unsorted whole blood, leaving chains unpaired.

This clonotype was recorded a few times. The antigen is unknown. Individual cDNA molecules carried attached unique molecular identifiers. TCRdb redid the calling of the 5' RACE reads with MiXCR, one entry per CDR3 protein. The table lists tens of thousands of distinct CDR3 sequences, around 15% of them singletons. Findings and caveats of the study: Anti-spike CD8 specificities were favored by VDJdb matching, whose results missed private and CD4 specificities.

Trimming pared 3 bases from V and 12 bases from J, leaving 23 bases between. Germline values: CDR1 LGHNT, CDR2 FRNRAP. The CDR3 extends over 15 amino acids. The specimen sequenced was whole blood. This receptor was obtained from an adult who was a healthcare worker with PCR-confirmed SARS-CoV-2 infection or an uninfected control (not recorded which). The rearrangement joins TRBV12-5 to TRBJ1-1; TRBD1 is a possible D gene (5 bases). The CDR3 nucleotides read TGTGCTAGTGGTTTTACTACCACCCGGGAGGGGAGAACTTTCTTT. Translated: CASGFTTTREGRTFF.